The clone carrying this TCR beta chain showed up just a few times. Its antigen is not known. Per the germline V gene, CDR1 is LNHDA and CDR2 is SQIVND (reference sequence). V lost 3 bases to trimming and J lost 6 bases, with 17 bases between them. The CDR3 is 16 amino acids. This entry is derived from a study of beta chain features in type 1 diabetes. The sequenced template was cDNA made from the entire isolated RNA. Around 4 million reads per sample were averaged for naive, central memory and regulatory samples. TCRdb's table, derived via immunoSEQ multiplex PCR, lists solely in-frame clones and lacks some. Of fewer than 150,000 clones in the sample, around 7% were seen once. Study observations and caveats: The naive, central memory and Treg TCRB repertoires showed an apparent similarity that was greater among patients than among healthy donors. Although PCR might favor shorter templates, it would do so equally in patients and controls.

A single heparinised blood sample, averaging around 120 mL, was obtained per donor. The source material was central memory CD4+ T cells from blood. The TCR was taken from a woman between 25 and 40 years old in good health. The rearrangement joins TRBV19 to TRBJ2-2, with D maybe TRBD1 (6 bases). CDR3 nucleotides: TGTGCCAGTAGTATCGGTCGCGCCAGGGGCTCCGGGGAGCTGTTTTTT. This encodes CASSIGRARGSGELFF.